Listed below are T cell receptor beta chains from one sample, sequenced in a study of control samples from healthy donors and cancer patients. The assay was immunoSEQ multiplex PCR, and TCRdb's table has in-frame clones only and misses some. The sample holds 75,000 to 100,000 clones; about 90% are singletons and the top ten take 12% to 15%. Sequencing used blood. The receptors stem from a man aged 25-45 years in good health. CDR3s include the opening cysteine and the closing phenylalanine or tryptophan. The D gene is left open where the match is weak. Clone size is shown for a subset of rows, as once, few, many or a class of expanded clone.

size: .
V: TRBV24-1
J: TRBJ2-3
D: .
DNA: TGTGCCACCAGTGATTCGGGGGCATCAGATACGCAGTATTTT
CDR3: CATSDSGASDTQYF

size: once
V: TRBV18
J: TRBJ2-7
D: .
DNA: TGTGCCAGCTCACCTCTGGGGGAGGCCTCCTACGAGCAGTACTTC
CDR3: CASSPLGEASYEQYF

size: .
V: TRBV10-3
J: TRBJ1-6
D: .
DNA: TGTGCCATCAGTGATGGGGGGGATTCACCCCTCCACTTT
CDR3: CAISDGGDSPLHF

size: .
V: TRBV11-2
J: TRBJ1-2
D: .
DNA: TGTGCCAGCAGCTTAGGAGCCACTAACTATGGCTACACCTTC
CDR3: CASSLGATNYGYTF

size: .
V: TRBV6-1
J: TRBJ1-4
D: TRBD1
DNA: TGTGCCAGCAGTGAAAGATTAGGGGGCGCGAAAGGAACTAATGAAAAACTGTTTTTT
CDR3: CASSERLGGAKGTNEKLFF

size: .
V: TRBV14
J: TRBJ2-1
D: .
DNA: TGTGCCAGCAGCCAAGTGATTACAGGTAGCTCCTACAATGAGCAGTTCTTC
CDR3: CASSQVITGSSYNEQFF

size: .
V: TRBV30
J: TRBJ2-1
D: .
DNA: TGTGCCTGGAGCGATGGACTTCTACACTACAATGAGCAGTTCTTC
CDR3: CAWSDGLLHYNEQFF

size: .
V: TRBV30
J: TRBJ1-1
D: TRBD1
DNA: TGTGCCTCCCCGGGACAGGGAGGCACTGAAGCTTTCTTT
CDR3: CASPGQGGTEAFF

size: few
V: TRBV3-1/TRBV3-2
J: TRBJ2-5
D: TRBD2
DNA: TGTGCCAGCAGCCCGACTAGCGGCCATAAGACCCAGTACTTC
CDR3: CASSPTSGHKTQYF

size: .
V: TRBV21-1
J: TRBJ2-7
D: .
DNA: TGTGCCAGCAGCAAGCCCGTCCGTAGCGGGAGCCACGAGCAGTACTTC
CDR3: CASSKPVRSGSHEQYF

size: once
V: TRBV5-6
J: TRBJ2-7
D: TRBD2
DNA: TGTGCCAGCAGCGGGCTAGCGGGAGGGCCTGGATACGAGCAGTACTTC
CDR3: CASSGLAGGPGYEQYF

size: .
V: TRBV19
J: TRBJ1-2
D: .
DNA: TGTGCCAGTAGCCGGGACCCGAGCGAGATTAACTATGGCTACACCTTC
CDR3: CASSRDPSEINYGYTF

size: once
V: TRBV15
J: TRBJ1-3
D: .
DNA: TGTGCCACCAGCAGAGACAGGGGTATCTCTGGAAACACCATATATTTT
CDR3: CATSRDRGISGNTIYF